This paragraph reports one TCR beta chain. The clone's antigen remains unknown. Base quality data are lacking; no much larger clone is found one base away. The sample comes from a study of blood T cell repertoires in COVID-19 (TCRdb year 2020). As for the study more broadly: The collaborator samples originated in the United States, Italy and Spain and spanned the acute and convalescent phases of COVID-19. The prospective study material was composed of cDNA or gDNA derived from T cells, B-cell-depleted T cells, or PBMCs. The dataset comprised deeply sampled blood TCRbeta repertoires from subjects exposed to, actively infected with, or recovered from COVID-19. The repertoires were released in a freely available public database intended as a resource for research on the immune response to SARS-CoV-2. The samples were drawn from the first 160 participants of the ongoing ImmuneRACE study and from some 1,300 subjects provided by 6 global collaborators. Sample metadata almost always included a de-identified subject ID, COVID-19 status, age in years and sex. Where available, HLA class I and class II types were taken from metadata supplied by the sample provider and were not determined by assay-based typing. Here is what the overall study found, with its caveats: The amount of clinical and demographic metadata varied by source and participant and was provided uncurated.

The CDR3 goes from the cysteine to the phenylalanine over 14 residues. Only CDR3 DNA remains: 42 bases, in frame from the first base. For CDR1 and CDR2, the germline V gene lists MNHEY and SVGEGT. After removal of 0 bases from V and 7 bases from J, the junction retains 2 bases not matched to a gene. The immunoSEQ Assay, a bias-controlled multiplex PCR, was used to amplify TCRbeta CDR3 regions from genomic DNA. Regarding the original processing steps: Nucleated cell counts per sample were estimated from amplification of reference gene primers within the assay. To quantify the absolute abundance of each unique TCRbeta CDR3 rearrangement, sequence reads were collapsed and filtered. Productive Simpson clonality was computed per sample as the square root of Simpson's diversity index over productive rearrangements. This immuneACCESS table, as held by TCRdb, lists in-frame sequences with V and J called but not all clones. Of the missing ones, under half trace to an unresolved V gene in checked studies; the others have no known cause. V, J and clone size reflect that table, while D and trimming were determined from the DNA. The sample records some 130,000 clones, around 80% of which are singletons. Together, the top ten hold about a tenth of the sample.

Samples from volunteer blood donors who had recovered from COVID-19 were contributed by a second Seattle source. Collaborating institutions collected whole blood in K2EDTA tubes following their own protocols. For TCRbeta analysis, collaborators shipped samples in one of three forms: frozen whole blood, isolated PBMCs, or DNA extracted from either of those sample types. This chain joins TRBV6-2 or TRBV6-3 to TRBJ2-2; TRBD1 matches 7 bases in the middle. The receptor's source is a man in his sixties who had recovered from COVID-19. The sample consisted of peripheral blood. In nucleotide form, the sequence is TGTGCCAGCAGTTACTCAAACAGGGGCGGGGAGCTGTTTTTT. Translation gives CASSYSNRGGELFF.